A single sample is the source of the 21 T cell receptor beta chains below, sequenced in a study of CD8+CD57+ T cells in acquired aplastic anemia. All sequencing subjects had displayed CD8+CD57+ cell expansion on flow cytometry. Investigators profiled TCR beta VDJ and CDR3 from genomic DNA template. MiXCR was run by TCRdb on the reads, yielding one entry per CDR3 protein. The table includes 310,000 or so distinct CDR3 sequences, approximately 58% detected once. Sequenced: sorted CD4+, CD8+, or CD8+CD57+ T cells (not recorded which) from PBMCs. All receptors derive from a human donor with aplastic anemia.

This clonotype occurred many times. The chain has TRBV3-1 and TRBJ1-3, with 8 bases identical to TRBD1. J lost 4 bases, V lost 3 bases, and 5 bases had no gene match. The CDR3 has 15 residues. Germline V gene data show CDR1 as LGHDT and CDR2 as YNNKEL (reference sequence). The CDR3 protein is CASSQRTGSGNTIYF. CDR3 DNA: TGTGCCAGCAGCCAGCGGACAGGGTCCGGAAACACCATATATTTT.

This clonotype was observed a handful of times. This may be a read error: a much more frequent sequence differs by one nucleotide. The rearrangement joins TRBV25-1 to TRBJ1-2, with D possibly being TRBD1 (6 bases). Per the germline V gene, CDR1 is MGHDK and CDR2 is SYGVNS. V shed 5 bases and J shed 2 bases, with 9 bases lying between them. The CDR3 extends over 13 amino acids. The CDR3 sequence: CASSKQGNYGYTF. In nucleotides, the CDR3 is TGTGCCAGCAGTAAACAGGGAAACTATGGCTACACCTTC.

This clonotype was found a few times. As DNA, the CDR3 is TGTGCCAGCTCAGTGGACAGGGTGTTGGTCACCGGGGAGCTGTTTTTT. Its protein is CASSVDRVLVTGELFF. This chain connects TRBV18 to TRBJ2-2; 8 positions agree with TRBD1. Germline CDR1 KGHSH, CDR2 LQKENI. The CDR3 length is 16 residues. J was trimmed by 4 bases and V by 5 bases; bases with no gene match: 9.

This chain connects TRBV7-3 to TRBJ2-3; a weak D match, TRBD2 (6 bases). V was trimmed by 2 bases and J by 4 bases, leaving 13 bases between them. The CDR3 totals 15 residues. Germline-derived CDR1 and CDR2 are SGHTA and FQGTGA. The CDR3 nucleotides are TGTGCCAGCAGCTTAGGCGGGATTGGGGCAGATACGCAGTATTTT. Residues: CASSLGGIGADTQYF.

The chain recombines TRBV2 with TRBJ1-5, with a tentative D call TRBD1 (5 bases). Trimming shortened V by 8 bases and J by 2 bases, and 16 bases separated the two germline ends. Germline assignment: CDR1 SNHLY and CDR2 FYNNEI. The CDR3 extends over 15 amino acids. The chain's CDR3 is CASLGGTGGNQPQHF. DNA for the CDR3: TGTGCCAGCCTGGGAGGGACGGGCGGCAATCAGCCCCAGCATTTT.

To note about this clonotype: The junction does not match germline at one end; this may be a read error. The rearrangement joins TRBV29-1 to TRBJ2-5; 9 bases are a match to TRBD1. CDR1 and CDR2 (germline): SQVTM, ANQGSEA. This CDR3 contains 12 residues. The CDR3 region is CGVDRGQETQYF. DNA for the CDR3: TGCGGCGTTGACAGGGGGCAAGAGACCCAGTACTTC.

V is TRBV20-1 and J is TRBJ2-7, with D maybe TRBD1 (5 bases). This CDR3 has 13 residues. Trimming took 6 bases from V and 6 from J, leaving 18 bases between them. Germline V lookup: CDR1 DFQATT, CDR2 SNEGSKA (reference sequence). As DNA, the CDR3 is TGCAGTGCGTCCAGGGTATTGGGTGGCGAGCAGTACTTC. Amino acids: CSASRVLGGEQYF.

This clonotype was observed at least ten times. The chain joins TRBV19 to TRBJ2-2, with 7 bases identical to TRBD2. The CDR3 contains 16 residues. V shed 2 bases, J shed 7 bases, and the junction held 10 bases outside the gene matches. In germline, CDR1 is LNHDA, CDR2 SQIVND (reference sequence). CDR3 amino acids: CASSILRAGDFGELFF. The CDR3 region has the DNA TGTGCCAGTAGTATACTGAGGGCGGGGGATTTCGGGGAGCTGTTTTTT.

This clonotype was seen a few times. The chain uses TRBV7-6 and TRBJ1-1; no clear D gene. The germline V and J ends were trimmed by 3 bases and 3 bases, with 8 bases remaining between them. The CDR3 length is 13 residues. CDR1 SGHVS and CDR2 FNYEAQ come from the germline V gene. CDR3 nucleotides: TGTGCCAGCAGCTTCGGCGAGGACACTGAAGCTTTCTTT. Encoded protein: CASSFGEDTEAFF.

V gene TRBV20-1 combines with J gene TRBJ1-1; D gene uncertain. V was trimmed by 7 bases and J by 4 bases, leaving 16 bases between them. CDR3 length: 13 amino acids. Looked up from germline, CDR1 is DFQATT and CDR2 is SNEGSKA (reference sequence). CDR3 in amino acids: CSGEEGIGTEAFF. The CDR3 coding sequence is TGCAGTGGGGAGGAAGGGATTGGCACTGAAGCTTTCTTT.

This chain uses TRBV7-2 with TRBJ2-1; a possible D gene is TRBD2 (5 bases). Germline CDR1 SGHTA, CDR2 FQGNSA. The CDR3 loop spans 12 amino acids. Trimming removed 1 base at V and 10 bases at J, with 8 bases between. The CDR3 region is CASSLGAGEQFF. DNA of the CDR3: TGTGCCAGCAGCTTAGGTGCGGGCGAGCAGTTCTTC.

This chain connects TRBV20-1 to TRBJ2-7; the D is unclear. CDR1 is DFQATT and CDR2 is SNEGSKA in the germline V gene (reference sequence). The CDR3 covers 12 residues. Trimming took 5 bases from V and 2 from J, leaving 10 bases between them. The CDR3 here is CSAPRSTYEQYF. The CDR3 coding sequence is TGCAGTGCTCCTAGGTCCACCTACGAGCAGTACTTC.

V and J are TRBV9 and TRBJ1-4, with 8 nucleotides matching TRBD1. The V segment lost 4 bases and the J segment 6 bases; nucleotides outside the gene matches: 20. The CDR3 runs to 19 residues. Germline V CDR1 and CDR2: SGDLS, YYNGEE. The CDR3 DNA sequence: TGTGCCAGCAGCCCCCCTTTTCGGACAGGGAGAAGGGCGGATGAAAAACTGTTTTTT. Protein: CASSPPFRTGRRADEKLFF.

The table lists this clonotype with many counts. V usage is TRBV7-2 and J usage is TRBJ2-3; no definite D call. Germline CDR1 is SGHTA and CDR2 is FQGNSA. This CDR3 has 13 residues. V was shortened by 1 base and J by 4 bases, with 6 bases between the two germline ends. CDR3 in DNA: TGTGCCAGCAGCTTAGTTGGCTCAGATACGCAGTATTTT. Residues: CASSLVGSDTQYF.

The chain carries TRBV24-1 and TRBJ2-3, with 12 bases aligning to TRBD2. The germline V gene encodes CDR1 KGHDR and CDR2 SFDVKD. CDR3 size: 18 residues. The J segment lost 3 bases and the V segment lost 2 bases, leaving 8 bases of the junction unmatched. CDR3 sequence reads: CATSDSSGRAGSTDTQYF. The CDR3 DNA is TGTGCCACCAGTGATTCTAGCGGGAGGGCCGGGAGTACAGATACGCAGTATTTT.

This clonotype turned up a few times. A much more abundant neighbour one base away suggests this may be a read error. The V and J genes are TRBV25-1 and TRBJ2-3; the D is unclear. The CDR3 is 13 amino acids. CDR1 and CDR2 (germline): MGHDK, SYGVNS. Here the CDR3 DNA reads TGTGCCTGCAGAGCGAGGTCCGAAGATACGCAGTATTTT. Translating it yields CACRARSEDTQYF.

This clonotype was observed a few times. This sequence joins TRBV10-1 and TRBJ2-5, with 7 positions matching TRBD1. The germline V gene has CDR1 WNHNN and CDR2 SYGVQD (reference sequence). Unmatched junction bases numbered 14, after V lost 8 bases and J lost 5 bases. This CDR3 has 15 amino acids. This chain's CDR3 is CASGNGDRLMETQYF. In nucleotides, the CDR3 is TGCGCCAGCGGAAACGGGGACAGACTAATGGAGACCCAGTACTTC.

The CDR3 DNA is TGTGCCAGCAGTGACGGTCCCACAGATACGCAGTATTTT. Residues: CASSDGPTDTQYF. The V gene is TRBV6-4, the J gene TRBJ2-3, with D unresolved. The CDR3 runs 13 residues. Trimming stripped 2 bases from V and 2 bases from J, with 5 bases between. The germline V gene has CDR1 MRHNA and CDR2 SNTAGT.

The chain is built from TRBV7-3 and TRBJ2-1, with unresolved D. This CDR3 has 13 amino acids. Trimming stripped 1 base from V and 10 bases from J, with 11 bases between. Germline CDR1 is SGHTA and CDR2 is FQGTGA. The DNA for the CDR3 is TGTGCCAGCAGCTTAATGGGGTTGGGGGAGCAGTTCTTC. Protein: CASSLMGLGEQFF. Drawing the rest from reference TRBV7-3 and TRBJ2-1, the complete variable domain is GAGVSQTPSNKVTEKGKYVELRCDPISGHTALYWYRQSLGQGPEFLIYFQGTGAADDSGLPNDRFFAVRPEGSVSTLKIQRTERGDSAVYLCASSLMGLGEQFFGPGTRLTVL.

This clonotype was recorded only once. The rearrangement uses TRBV15 and TRBJ2-1; no clear D. Germline CDR1 is LNHNV and CDR2 is YYDKDF (reference sequence). This CDR3 region has 12 residues. Trimming stripped 1 base from V and 7 bases from J, with 5 bases between. The CDR3 is CATSRVRNEQFF. In nucleotides, the CDR3 is TGTGCCACCAGCAGAGTGCGGAATGAGCAGTTCTTC.

This clonotype was found a few times. The chain joins TRBV25-1 to TRBJ2-1; D is ambiguous. The CDR3 totals 15 residues. Trimming left V 8 bases short and J 0 bases short, with 14 bases between. Looked up from germline, CDR1 is MGHDK and CDR2 is SYGVNS. The CDR3 region is CASRRTESSYNEQFF. CDR3 sequence (DNA): TGTGCCAGCCGCCGGACGGAGAGCTCCTACAATGAGCAGTTCTTC.